This T cell receptor (beta chain) was identified in a study of metastatic and nonmetastatic thyroid tumors (dated by TCRdb to 2020 to 2022). A note on the overall study: Repertoires were compared across peripheral blood and tumor or nodule tissue samples from malignant and benign thyroid patients.

What the study reported, not specific to this receptor: In both blood and tumor samples, malignant tumors were reported to have significantly higher TCR beta diversity than benign nodules.

This clone was picked up a small number of times. The clone's antigen remains unknown. There are no base qualities to consult, and no much larger clone falls within one base. The library was obtained by PCR. The data were produced on an Illumina HiSeq 4000. The TCR beta-chain CDR3 region of each patient was profiled by high-throughput sequencing. The study's own analysis went as follows. CDR3 differences across clinicopathological groups were used to build a classifier for discriminating distant-metastatic papillary thyroid cancer patients. The Shannon index was used to assess repertoire diversity, and the Morisita-Horn index was used to assess tumor-blood repertoire similarity. TCRdb passed the public sequencing reads through fastp at Q25 and MiXCR, retaining productive beta sequences. TCRdb, rather than the study authors, made the V and J calls. Present in this sample are more than 15,000 clones, 25% to 30% of which were seen just once. The ten largest clones capture approximately 13% of the sample.

No treatment had been received by any patient before thyroid surgery. Using T-cell receptor beta sequencing, the researchers looked back retrospectively at clinical samples from patients, gathered between about 2012 and 2019. This clonotype was sampled from a female donor with papillary thyroid cancer or a benign thyroid nodule (not recorded which). Some clones in this sample may be carry-over from other donors' samples. Sequenced material: adjacent normal tissue.

The CDR3 region reads CAWSGPGYGYTF. At the DNA level, the sequence is TGTGCCTGGAGTGGGCCGGGCTATGGCTACACCTTC. The rearranged segments are TRBV30 and TRBJ1-2, with the D segment identity uncertain. CDR1 GTSNPN and CDR2 SVGIG are derived from the germline V gene (reference sequence). Including cysteine and phenylalanine, the CDR3 has 12 amino acids. Only CDR3 DNA is held: 36 bases, read in frame from base 1. The V end loses 1 base and the J end loses 4 bases, and a stretch of 7 bases separates them.